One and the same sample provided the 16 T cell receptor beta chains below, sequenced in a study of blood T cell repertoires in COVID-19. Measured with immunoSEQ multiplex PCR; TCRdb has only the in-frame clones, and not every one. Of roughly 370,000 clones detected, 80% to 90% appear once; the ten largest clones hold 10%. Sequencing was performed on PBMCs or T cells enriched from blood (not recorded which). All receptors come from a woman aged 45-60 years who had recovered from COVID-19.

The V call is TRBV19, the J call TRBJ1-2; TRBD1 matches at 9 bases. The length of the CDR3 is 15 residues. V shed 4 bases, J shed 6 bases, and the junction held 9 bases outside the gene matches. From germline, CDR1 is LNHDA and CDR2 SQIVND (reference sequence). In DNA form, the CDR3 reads TGTGCCAGTAGTAAAACCGGGACAGGGACAGATGGCTACACCTTC. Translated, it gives CASSKTGTGTDGYTF. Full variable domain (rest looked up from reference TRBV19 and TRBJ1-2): DGGITQSPKYLFRKEGQNVTLSCEQNLNHDAMYWYRQDPGQGLRLIYYSQIVNDFQKGDIAEGYSVSREKKESFPLTVTSAQKNPTAFYLCASSKTGTGTDGYTFGSGTRLTVV.

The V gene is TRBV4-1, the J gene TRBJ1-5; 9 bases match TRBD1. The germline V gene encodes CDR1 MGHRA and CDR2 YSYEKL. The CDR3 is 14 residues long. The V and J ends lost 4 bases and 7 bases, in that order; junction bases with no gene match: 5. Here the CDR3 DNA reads TGCGCCAGCAGCCCGGACAGGGGCGACCAGCCCCAGCATTTT. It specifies CASSPDRGDQPQHF.

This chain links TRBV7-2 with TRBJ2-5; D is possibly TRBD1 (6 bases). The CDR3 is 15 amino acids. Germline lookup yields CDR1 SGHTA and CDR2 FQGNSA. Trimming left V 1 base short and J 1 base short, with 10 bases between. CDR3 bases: TGTGCCAGCAGCTTAGTAGGACAGCGCCAAGAGACCCAGTACTTC. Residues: CASSLVGQRQETQYF.

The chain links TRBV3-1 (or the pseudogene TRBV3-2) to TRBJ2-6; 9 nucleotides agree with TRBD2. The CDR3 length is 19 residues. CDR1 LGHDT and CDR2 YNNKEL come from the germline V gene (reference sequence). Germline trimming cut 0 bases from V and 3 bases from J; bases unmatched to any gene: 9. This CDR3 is CASSQDFRGGAYGANVLTF. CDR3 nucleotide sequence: TGTGCCAGCAGCCAAGATTTTCGCGGGGGGGCCTATGGGGCCAACGTCCTGACTTTC.

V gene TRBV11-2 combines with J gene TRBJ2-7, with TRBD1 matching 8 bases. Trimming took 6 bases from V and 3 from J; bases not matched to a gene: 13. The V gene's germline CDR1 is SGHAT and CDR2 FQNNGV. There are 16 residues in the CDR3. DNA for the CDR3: TGTGCCAGCAGTCCCCCCAGGGGGCGGCACGGCTACGAGCAGTACTTC. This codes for CASSPPRGRHGYEQYF. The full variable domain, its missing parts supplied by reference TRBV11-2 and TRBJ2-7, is EAGVAQSPRYKIIEKRQSVAFWCNPISGHATLYWYQQILGQGPKLLIQFQNNGVVDDSQLPKDRFSAERLKGVDSTLKIQPAKLEDSAVYLCASSPPRGRHGYEQYFGPGTRLTVT.

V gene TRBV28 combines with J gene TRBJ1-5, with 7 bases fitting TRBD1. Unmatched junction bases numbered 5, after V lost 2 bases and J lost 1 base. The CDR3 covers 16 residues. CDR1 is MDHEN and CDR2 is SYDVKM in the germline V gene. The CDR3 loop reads CASSLVRGRSNQPQHF. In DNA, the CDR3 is TGTGCCAGCAGTTTAGTCAGGGGGAGAAGCAATCAGCCCCAGCATTTT.

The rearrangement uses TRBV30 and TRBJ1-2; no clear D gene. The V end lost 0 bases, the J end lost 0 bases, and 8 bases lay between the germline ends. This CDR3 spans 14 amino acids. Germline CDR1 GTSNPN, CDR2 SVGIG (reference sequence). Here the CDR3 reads CAWSVGSANYGYTF. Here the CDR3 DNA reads TGTGCCTGGAGTGTCGGGTCCGCTAACTATGGCTACACCTTC.

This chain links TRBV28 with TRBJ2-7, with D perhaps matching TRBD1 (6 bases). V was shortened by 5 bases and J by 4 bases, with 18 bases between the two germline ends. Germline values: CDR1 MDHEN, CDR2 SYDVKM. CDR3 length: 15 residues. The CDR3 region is CASSPQGLGVYEQYF. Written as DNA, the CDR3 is TGTGCCAGCAGTCCCCAGGGGTTGGGGGTTTACGAGCAGTACTTC.

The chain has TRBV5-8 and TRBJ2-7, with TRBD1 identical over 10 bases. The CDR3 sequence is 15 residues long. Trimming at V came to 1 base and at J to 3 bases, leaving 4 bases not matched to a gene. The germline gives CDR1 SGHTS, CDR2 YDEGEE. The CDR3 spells CASSLTGTGVYEQYF. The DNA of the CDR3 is TGTGCCAGCAGCTTGACCGGGACAGGGGTCTACGAGCAGTACTTC.

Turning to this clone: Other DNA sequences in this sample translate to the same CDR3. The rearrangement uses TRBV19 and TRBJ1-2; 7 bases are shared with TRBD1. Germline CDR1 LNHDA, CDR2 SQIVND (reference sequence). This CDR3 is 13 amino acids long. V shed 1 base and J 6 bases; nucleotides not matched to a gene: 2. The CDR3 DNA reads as TGTGCCAGTAGTATAGGTCAGGGGGATGGCTACACCTTC. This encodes CASSIGQGDGYTF.

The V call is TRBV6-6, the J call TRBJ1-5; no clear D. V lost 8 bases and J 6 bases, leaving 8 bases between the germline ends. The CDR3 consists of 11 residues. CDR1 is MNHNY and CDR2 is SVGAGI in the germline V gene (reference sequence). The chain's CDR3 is CASGGIQPQHF. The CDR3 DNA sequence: TGTGCCAGCGGTGGCATTCAGCCCCAGCATTTT.

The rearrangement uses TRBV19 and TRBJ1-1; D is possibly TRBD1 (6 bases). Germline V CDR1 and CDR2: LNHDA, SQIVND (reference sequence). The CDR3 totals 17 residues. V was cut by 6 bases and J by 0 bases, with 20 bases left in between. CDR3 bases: TGTGCCAGTAGGGCAGGGGCTAGCCCGTTCATGAACACTGAAGCTTTCTTT. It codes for CASRAGASPFMNTEAFF.

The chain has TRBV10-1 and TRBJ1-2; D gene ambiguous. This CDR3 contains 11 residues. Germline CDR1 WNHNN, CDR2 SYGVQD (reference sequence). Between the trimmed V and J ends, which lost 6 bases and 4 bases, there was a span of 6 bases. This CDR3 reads CASRVSYGYTF. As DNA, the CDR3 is TGCGCCAGCAGGGTTAGCTATGGCTACACCTTC.

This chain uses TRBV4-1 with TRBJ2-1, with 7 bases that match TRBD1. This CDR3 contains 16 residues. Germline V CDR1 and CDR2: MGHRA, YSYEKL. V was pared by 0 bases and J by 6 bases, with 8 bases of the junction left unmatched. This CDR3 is CASSQEGPGGSNEQFF. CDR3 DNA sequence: TGCGCCAGCAGCCAAGAGGGGCCAGGGGGTAGCAATGAGCAGTTCTTC.

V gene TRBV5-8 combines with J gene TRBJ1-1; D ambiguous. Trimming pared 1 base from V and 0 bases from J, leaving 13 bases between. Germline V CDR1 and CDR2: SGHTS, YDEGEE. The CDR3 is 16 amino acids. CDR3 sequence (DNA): TGTGCCAGCAGCTTGTCTCTATCGGGGATGAACACTGAAGCTTTCTTT. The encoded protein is CASSLSLSGMNTEAFF.

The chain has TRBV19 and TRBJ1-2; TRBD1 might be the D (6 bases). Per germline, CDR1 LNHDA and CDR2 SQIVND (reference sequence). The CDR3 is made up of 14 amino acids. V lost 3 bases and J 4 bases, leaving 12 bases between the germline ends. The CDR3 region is CASSINQGLYGYTF. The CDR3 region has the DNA TGTGCCAGTAGTATTAATCAGGGGCTCTATGGCTACACCTTC. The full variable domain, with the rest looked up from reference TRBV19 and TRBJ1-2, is DGGITQSPKYLFRKEGQNVTLSCEQNLNHDAMYWYRQDPGQGLRLIYYSQIVNDFQKGDIAEGYSVSREKKESFPLTVTSAQKNPTAFYLCASSINQGLYGYTFGSGTRLTVV.